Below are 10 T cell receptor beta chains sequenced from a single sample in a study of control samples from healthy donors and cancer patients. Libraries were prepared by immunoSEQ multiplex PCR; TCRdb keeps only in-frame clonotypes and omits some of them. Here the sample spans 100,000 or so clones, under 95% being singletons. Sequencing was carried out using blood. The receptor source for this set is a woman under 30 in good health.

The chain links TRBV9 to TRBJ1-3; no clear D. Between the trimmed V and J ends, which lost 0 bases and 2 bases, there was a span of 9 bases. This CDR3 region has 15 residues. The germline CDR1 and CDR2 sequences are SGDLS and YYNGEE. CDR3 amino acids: CASSVATTAGNTIYF. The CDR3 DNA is TGTGCCAGCAGCGTAGCTACTACGGCTGGAAACACCATATATTTT. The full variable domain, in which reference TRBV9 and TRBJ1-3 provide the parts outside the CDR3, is DSGVTQTPKHLITATGQRVTLRCSPRSGDLSVYWYQQSLDQGLQFLIQYYNGEERAKGNILERFSAQQFPDLHSELNLSSLELGDSALYFCASSVATTAGNTIYFGEGSWLTVV.

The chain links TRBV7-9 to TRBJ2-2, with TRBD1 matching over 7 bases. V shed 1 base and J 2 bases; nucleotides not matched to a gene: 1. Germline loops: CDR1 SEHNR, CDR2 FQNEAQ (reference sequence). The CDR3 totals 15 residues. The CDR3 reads CASSLGDRNTGELFF. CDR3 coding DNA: TGTGCCAGCAGCTTAGGGGACAGAAACACCGGGGAGCTGTTTTTT.

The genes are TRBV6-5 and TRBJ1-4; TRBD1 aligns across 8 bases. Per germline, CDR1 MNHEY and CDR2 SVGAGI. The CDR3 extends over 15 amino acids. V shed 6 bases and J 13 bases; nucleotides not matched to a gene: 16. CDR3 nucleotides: TGTGCCAGCAGCCTGACAGGGGCGACCGCGAGGGGACTGTTTTTT. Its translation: CASSLTGATARGLFF.

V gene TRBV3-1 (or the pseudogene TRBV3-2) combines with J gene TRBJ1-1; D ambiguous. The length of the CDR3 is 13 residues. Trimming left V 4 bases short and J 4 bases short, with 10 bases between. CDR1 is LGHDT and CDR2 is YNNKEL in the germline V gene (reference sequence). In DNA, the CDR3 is TGTGCCAGCAGCCGGCGTGGAGGCACTGAAGCTTTCTTT. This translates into CASSRRGGTEAFF.

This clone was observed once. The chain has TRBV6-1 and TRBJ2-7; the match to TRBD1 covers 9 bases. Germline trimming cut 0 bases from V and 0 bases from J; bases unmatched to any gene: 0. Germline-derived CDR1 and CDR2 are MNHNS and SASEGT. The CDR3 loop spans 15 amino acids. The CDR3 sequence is CASSEATGGSYEQYF. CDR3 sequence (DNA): TGTGCCAGCAGTGAAGCGACAGGGGGCTCCTACGAGCAGTACTTC.

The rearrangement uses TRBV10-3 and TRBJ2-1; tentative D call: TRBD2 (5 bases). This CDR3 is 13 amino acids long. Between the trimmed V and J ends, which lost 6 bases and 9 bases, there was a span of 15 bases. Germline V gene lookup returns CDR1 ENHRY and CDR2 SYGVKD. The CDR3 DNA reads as TGTGCCATCAGGGGGAATCTAGCAATTGAGCAGTTCTTC. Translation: CAIRGNLAIEQFF.

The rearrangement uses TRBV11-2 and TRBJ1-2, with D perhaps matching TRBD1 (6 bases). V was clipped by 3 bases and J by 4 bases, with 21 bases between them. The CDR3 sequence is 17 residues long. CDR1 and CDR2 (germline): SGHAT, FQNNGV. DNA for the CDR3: TGTGCCAGCAGCTTTGATAGGGGGGCTCACCCCATCTATGGCTACACCTTC. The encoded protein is CASSFDRGAHPIYGYTF.

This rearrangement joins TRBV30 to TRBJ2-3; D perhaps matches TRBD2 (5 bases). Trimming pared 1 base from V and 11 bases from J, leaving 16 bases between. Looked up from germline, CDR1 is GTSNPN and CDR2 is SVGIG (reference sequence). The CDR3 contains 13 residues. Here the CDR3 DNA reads TGTGCCTGGAGTGCCAGACCTGTGAGCGGGCAGTATTTT. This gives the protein CAWSARPVSGQYF.

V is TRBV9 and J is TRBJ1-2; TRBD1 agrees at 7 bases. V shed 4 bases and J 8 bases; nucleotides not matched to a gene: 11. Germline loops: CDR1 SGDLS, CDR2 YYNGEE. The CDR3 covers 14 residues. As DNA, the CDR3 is TGTGCCAGCAGCCTCCAACGACAGGGTGGGGGCTACACCTTC. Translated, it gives CASSLQRQGGGYTF.

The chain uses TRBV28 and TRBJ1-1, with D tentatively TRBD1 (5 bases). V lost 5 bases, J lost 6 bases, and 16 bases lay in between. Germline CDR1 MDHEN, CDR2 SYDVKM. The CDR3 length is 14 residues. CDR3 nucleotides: TGTGCCAGCAGTCCCCCTCGTGAGGGGCCTGAAGCTTTCTTT. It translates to CASSPPREGPEAFF. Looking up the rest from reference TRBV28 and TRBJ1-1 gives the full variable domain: DVKVTQSSRYLVKRTGEKVFLECVQDMDHENMFWYRQDPGLGLRLIYFSYDVKMKEKGDIPEGYSVSREKKERFSLILESASTNQTSMYLCASSPPREGPEAFFGQGTRLTVV.